This T cell receptor (beta chain) was captured in a study of shared clonotypes between healthy human individuals. TCRdb's copy holds only in-frame clones and misses some; the assay was immunoSEQ multiplex PCR. The sample includes approximately 1.4 million clones, approximately 98% of them seen just once. It was into CD45RA+ naive and CD45RA-negative memory subsets that the CD4+ cells were split. The CDR3 is 16 amino acids. V lost 0 bases and J lost 8; bases outside the gene matches: 7. From germline, CDR1 is LNHNV and CDR2 YYDKDF (reference sequence). J is TRBJ2-1 and V is TRBV15; 10 nucleotides agree with TRBD2. Sample: naive CD4+ T cells sorted from blood. The subset is: CD45RA+ positively selected. This clonotype was sampled from a man under 40 in good health. CDR3 loop: CATSRDRSSGRDEQFF. DNA for the CDR3: TGTGCCACCAGCAGAGATCGGTCTAGCGGGAGAGATGAGCAGTTCTTC.